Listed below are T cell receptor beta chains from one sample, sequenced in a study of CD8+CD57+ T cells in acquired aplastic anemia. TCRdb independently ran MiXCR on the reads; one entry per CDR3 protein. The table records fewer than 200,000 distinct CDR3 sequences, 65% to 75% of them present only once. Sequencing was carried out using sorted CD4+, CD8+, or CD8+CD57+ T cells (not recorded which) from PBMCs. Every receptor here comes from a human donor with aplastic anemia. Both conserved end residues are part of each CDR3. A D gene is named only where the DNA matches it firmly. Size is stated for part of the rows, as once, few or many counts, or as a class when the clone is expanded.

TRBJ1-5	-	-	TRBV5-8	TGTGCCAGCAGCTTACATCCAGAGCCTTATAGCAATCAGCCCCAGCATTTT	CASSLHPEPYSNQPQHF
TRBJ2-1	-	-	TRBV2	TGTGCCAGCAGCGGGACTCCTAATGATTACAATGAGCAGTTCTTC	CASSGTPNDYNEQFF
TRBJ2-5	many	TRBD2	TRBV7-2	TGTGCCAGCAGCCCGGCCGGGACTAGCGGGAAAGAGACCCAGTACTTC	CASSPAGTSGKETQYF
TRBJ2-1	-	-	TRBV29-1	TGCAGCGTTTTCCCCTGGGCTGGAGGCAATGAGCAGTTCTTC	CSVFPWAGGNEQFF
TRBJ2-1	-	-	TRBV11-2	TGTGCCAGCAGCTTAGATGGCTCCTACAATGAGCAGTTCTTC	CASSLDGSYNEQFF
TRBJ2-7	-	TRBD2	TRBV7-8	TGTGCCAGCAGGGGGTTGGGGACTAGCGCCCACGAGCAGTACTTC	CASRGLGTSAHEQYF
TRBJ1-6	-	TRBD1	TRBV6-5	TGTGCCAGCAGTTACTCAATTGGGACAGGGATTAATTCACCCCTCCACTTT	CASSYSIGTGINSPLHF
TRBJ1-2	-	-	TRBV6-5	TGTGCCAGCCGCGGACAGAACTATGGCTACACCTTC	CASRGQNYGYTF
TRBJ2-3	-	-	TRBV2	TGTGCCAGCATGCGTGGTGGATACACAGATACGCAGTATTTT	CASMRGGYTDTQYF
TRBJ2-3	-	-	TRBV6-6	TGTGCCAGCACTGGCGGGATCTCAGATACGCAGTATTTT	CASTGGISDTQYF
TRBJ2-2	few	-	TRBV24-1	TGTGCCACCAGGGCAGGGGAAGCCGGGGAGCTGTTTTTT	CATRAGEAGELFF
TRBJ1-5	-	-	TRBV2	TGTGCCAGCAGTAATAATCAGCCCCAGCATTTT	CASSNNQPQHF
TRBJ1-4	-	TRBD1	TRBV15	TGTGCCACCAGGACAGGGGGAGTAGGAGAAAAACTGTTTTTT	CATRTGGVGEKLFF
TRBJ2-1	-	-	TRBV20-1	TGCAGTGCCAGGTGGCCCGCGGGGAATGAGCAGTTCTTC	CSARWPAGNEQFF
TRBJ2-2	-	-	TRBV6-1	TGTGCCAGCAGTACCGCAGGGAACACCGGGGAGCTGTCTTTT	CASSTAGNTGELSF
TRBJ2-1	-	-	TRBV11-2	TGTGCCAGCAGCTACGGAGGGGGCAATGAGCAGTCCTTC	CASSYGGGNEQSF
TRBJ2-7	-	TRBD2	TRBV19	TGTGCCAGTAGCTTAGCGGGAGTGGGCGAGCAGTACTTC	CASSLAGVGEQYF
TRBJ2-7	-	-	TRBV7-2	TGTGCCAGCAGCGGTAAAACAGAACAGTACTTC	CASSGKTEQYF
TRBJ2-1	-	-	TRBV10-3	TGTGCCATCAGTGAGAAGGACGGTCCCAATGAGCAGTTCTTC	CAISEKDGPNEQFF
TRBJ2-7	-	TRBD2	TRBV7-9	TGTGCCAGCAGCGGGGGGGGCGGGAGGGCAGGGTTCGACGAGCAGTACTTC	CASSGGGGRAGFDEQYF
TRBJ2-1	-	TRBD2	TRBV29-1	TGCAGCTCCTTAGCGGGGGGAATCGACAATGAGCAGTTCTTC	CSSLAGGIDNEQFF
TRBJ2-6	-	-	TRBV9	TGTGCCAGCGACAGAAACTCTGGGGCCAACGTCCTGACTTTC	CASDRNSGANVLTF
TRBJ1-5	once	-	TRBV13	TGTGCCAGCAGCTTCGAGACTAGCAATCAGCCCCAGCATTTT	CASSFETSNQPQHF
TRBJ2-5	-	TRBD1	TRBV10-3	TGTGCCATCAGTGGTGGGACAGACAACCAAGAGACCCAGTACTTC	CAISGGTDNQETQYF
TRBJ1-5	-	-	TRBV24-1	TGTGCCACCAGTGATAGGCATCATAGCAATCAGCCCCAGCATTTT	CATSDRHHSNQPQHF
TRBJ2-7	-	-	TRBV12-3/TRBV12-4	TGTGCCAGCAGTCGCAGGGAGCCCGCCTACGAGCAGTACTTC	CASSRREPAYEQYF
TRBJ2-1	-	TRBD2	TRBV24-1	TGTGCCACCAGTGATTCACTAGCGGGTGAGCAGTTCTTC	CATSDSLAGEQFF
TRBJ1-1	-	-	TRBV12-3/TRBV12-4	TGTGCCAGCAGTTTGGTAGGGGCGCACACTGAAGCTTTCTTT	CASSLVGAHTEAFF
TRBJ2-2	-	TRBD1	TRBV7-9	TGTGCCAGCAGCCTCCAGGGACAGGGGAACACCGGGGAGCTGTTTTTT	CASSLQGQGNTGELFF
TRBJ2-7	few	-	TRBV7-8	TGTGCCAGCAGCTTAGCGGCGGGCCCGGAACCATACGAGCAGTACTTC	CASSLAAGPEPYEQYF
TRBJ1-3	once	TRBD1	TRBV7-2	TGTGCCAGCAGCTTAACAGGGGGCGGAAACACCATATATTTT	CASSLTGGGNTIYF
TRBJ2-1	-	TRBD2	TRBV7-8	TGTGCCAGCGTACTAGCGGGGCACTACAATGAGCAGTTCTTC	CASVLAGHYNEQFF
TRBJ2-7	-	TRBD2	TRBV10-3	TGTGCCTCGACCGGACTAGCGAACGAGCAGTACTTC	CASTGLANEQYF
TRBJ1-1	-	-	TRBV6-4	TGTGCCAGCAGTGAAGGGGAGAACAGGATTAACACTGAAGCTTTCTTT	CASSEGENRINTEAFF
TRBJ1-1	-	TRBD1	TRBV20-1	TGCAGTGCCTACGGGACAGAGAACACTGAAGCTTTCTTT	CSAYGTENTEAFF
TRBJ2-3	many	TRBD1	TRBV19	TGTGCCAGTAGTTCCTTCTCCGGGACAGGGTTCACAGATACGCAGTATTTT	CASSSFSGTGFTDTQYF
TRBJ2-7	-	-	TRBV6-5	TGTGCCAGCAGTTACGCGACAACTAGTCCCGAGCAGTACTTC	CASSYATTSPEQYF
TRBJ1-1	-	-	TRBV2	TGTGCCAGCAGTGGTCTTCCCCATCATTTGGGAACTGAAGCTTTCTTT	CASSGLPHHLGTEAFF
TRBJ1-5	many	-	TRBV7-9	TGTGCCAGCAGCTTAGGCACGGGAAGGGATCAGCCCCAGCATTTT	CASSLGTGRDQPQHF
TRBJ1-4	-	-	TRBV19	TGTGCCAGTAGTTTGCGGGGGACTAATGAAAAACTGTTTTTT	CASSLRGTNEKLFF
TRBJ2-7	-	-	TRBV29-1	TGCAGCGCCTTAGCGGAATCCTACGAGCAGTACTTC	CSALAESYEQYF
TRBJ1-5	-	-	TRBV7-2	TGTGCCAGCAGCTTAGATTACAGGTCTTTCCAGCCCCAGCATTTT	CASSLDYRSFQPQHF
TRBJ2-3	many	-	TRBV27	TGTGCCAGCAGTTTAAATACAGATACGCAGTATTTT	CASSLNTDTQYF
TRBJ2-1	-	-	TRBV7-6	TGTGCCAGCAGCTTTCAGGGTTATGAGCAGTTCTTC	CASSFQGYEQFF
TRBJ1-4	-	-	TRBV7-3	TGTGCCAGCAGCCAAGGACAGAGTAATGAAAAACTGTTTTTT	CASSQGQSNEKLFF
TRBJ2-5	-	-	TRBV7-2	TGTGCCAGCAGCCCCCCCGGGCAACACAAACAAGAGACCCAGTACTTC	CASSPPGQHKQETQYF
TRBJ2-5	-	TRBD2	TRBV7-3	TGTGCCAGCAGCACGCGCTCTAGCGGACAAGAGACCCAGTACTTC	CASSTRSSGQETQYF
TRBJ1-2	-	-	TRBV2	TGTGCCAGCAGTGAAGTGGGCTACACCTTC	CASSEVGYTF
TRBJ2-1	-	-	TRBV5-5	TGTGCCAGCAGCTTCAGGGGGGACAGCTCCTACAATGAGCAGTTCTTC	CASSFRGDSSYNEQFF
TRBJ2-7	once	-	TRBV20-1	TGCAGTGCTAGAGATGGCCCGTCCGGGAAACCGAAATTC	CSARDGPSGKPKF
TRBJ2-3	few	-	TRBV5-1	TGCGCCAGCAGCCCTGGCAGGCGACCCACAGATACGCAGTATTTT	CASSPGRRPTDTQYF
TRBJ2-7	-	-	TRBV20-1	TGCAGTGCCCTAGCTCCGGGTCTCTCCTACGAGCAGTACTTC	CSALAPGLSYEQYF
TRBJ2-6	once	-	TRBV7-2	TGTGCCAGCAGCCCCACCGAAGCGCTCCTGACTTTC	CASSPTEALLTF